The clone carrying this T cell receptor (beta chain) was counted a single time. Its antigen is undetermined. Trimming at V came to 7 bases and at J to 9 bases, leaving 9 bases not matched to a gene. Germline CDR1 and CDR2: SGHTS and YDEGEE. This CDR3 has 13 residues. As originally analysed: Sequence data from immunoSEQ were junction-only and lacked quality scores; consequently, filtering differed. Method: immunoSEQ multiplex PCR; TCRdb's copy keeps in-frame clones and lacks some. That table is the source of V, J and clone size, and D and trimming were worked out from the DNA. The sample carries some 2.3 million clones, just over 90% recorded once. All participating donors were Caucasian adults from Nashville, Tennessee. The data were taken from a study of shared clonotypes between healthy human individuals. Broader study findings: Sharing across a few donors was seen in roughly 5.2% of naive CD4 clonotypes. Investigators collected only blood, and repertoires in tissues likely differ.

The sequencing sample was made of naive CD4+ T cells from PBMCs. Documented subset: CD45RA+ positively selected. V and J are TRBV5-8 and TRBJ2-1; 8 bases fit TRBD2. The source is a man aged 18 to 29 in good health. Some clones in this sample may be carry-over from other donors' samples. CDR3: CASLAGGWAEQFF. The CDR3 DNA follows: TGTGCCAGCTTGGCGGGAGGTTGGGCTGAGCAGTTCTTC.